These T cell receptor beta chains were read from a single sample in a study of cytomegalovirus exposure and HLA in healthy donors. Measured with immunoSEQ multiplex PCR; TCRdb has only the in-frame clones, and not every one. Seen here are 60,000 to 70,000 clones, around 81% observed once, and the top ten hold approximately 6.3%. What was sequenced was PBMCs. The receptors were gathered from a man aged 45-60 years in good health and CMV-seronegative. Both conserved end residues are part of each CDR3. The D gene is left open where the match is weak. Clone size is shown for a subset of rows, as once, few, many or a class of expanded clone.

v_call	d_call	clone_size	cdr3_length	j_call	cdr3_nt	cdr3_aa
TRBV11-3	TRBD1	.	15	TRBJ2-1	TGTGCCAGCAGCTTGGACAGGAGATCCTACAATGAGCAGTTCTTC	CASSLDRRSYNEQFF
TRBV2	.	.	14	TRBJ1-5	TGTGCCAGCAGTGAGGTAGCGGCGCATCAGCCCCAGCATTTT	CASSEVAAHQPQHF
TRBV18	.	.	15	TRBJ1-2	TGTGCCAGCTCACCATTTGAGGCCTCGTCGGGGGGCTACACCTTC	CASSPFEASSGGYTF
TRBV29-1	TRBD1	.	12	TRBJ2-1	TGCAGCGGAGACAGGGGGCGGGATGAGCAGTTCTTC	CSGDRGRDEQFF
TRBV11-2	.	.	14	TRBJ2-7	TGTGCCAGCAGCCCCCACCACAGGGCCTACGAGCAGTACTTC	CASSPHHRAYEQYF
TRBV27	TRBD2	.	16	TRBJ2-7	TGTGCCAGCAGTTTATCGATTAGCTGGGGAGGGTACGAGCAGTACTTC	CASSLSISWGGYEQYF
TRBV2	.	.	13	TRBJ2-1	TGTGCCAGTCAACAATACTCTAGGGGTGAGCAGTTCTTC	CASQQYSRGEQFF
TRBV6-4	TRBD1	once	13	TRBJ2-7	TGTGCCAGCAGCGAGGACAGGGCGTGGGAGCAGTACTTC	CASSEDRAWEQYF
TRBV9	.	.	15	TRBJ2-2	TGTGCCAGCAGCGTAGAACAGACGAACACCGGGGAGCTGTTTTTT	CASSVEQTNTGELFF
TRBV7-9	.	few	12	TRBJ2-3	TGTGCCAGCAGCTCTTTCACAGATACGCAGTATTTT	CASSSFTDTQYF
TRBV19	.	.	15	TRBJ1-1	TGTGCCAGTAGTATAGCGGGGGGCCCGAACACTGAAGCTTTCTTT	CASSIAGGPNTEAFF
TRBV19	.	once	15	TRBJ2-7	TGTGCCAGTAGTACCAGCAGGGAAGGGCCCTACGAGCAGTACTTC	CASSTSREGPYEQYF
TRBV30	.	.	11	TRBJ1-1	TGTACAGGACATTTCAACACTGAAGCTTTCTTT	CTGHFNTEAFF
TRBV5-6	.	.	15	TRBJ1-5	TGTGCCAGCAGCTTGGGCGGCTATAGCAATCAGCCCCAGCATTTT	CASSLGGYSNQPQHF
TRBV28	.	.	14	TRBJ1-2	TGTGCCAGCAACAGGGAGAGAGCTAACTATGGCTACACCTTC	CASNRERANYGYTF
TRBV29-1	.	few	13	TRBJ1-2	TGCAGCGTTGAAGGCGGGGAAGGCTATGGCTACACCTTC	CSVEGGEGYGYTF
TRBV9	.	.	14	TRBJ1-1	TGTGCCAGCAGCGTAAGCAGGGCGAACACTGAAGCTTTCTTT	CASSVSRANTEAFF
TRBV30	.	.	15	TRBJ2-3	TGTGCCTGGTCCGGTCTGAGGTATAGCACAGATACGCAGTATTTT	CAWSGLRYSTDTQYF
TRBV10-3	TRBD2	.	18	TRBJ2-1	TGTGCCATCAGCCCCGAGTCTTCCAGCGGGAGCTATCCAGGTGAGCAGTTCTTC	CAISPESSSGSYPGEQFF
TRBV29-1	TRBD1	.	14	TRBJ1-5	TGCAGCGTTCAACAGGGGGCCGGCAATCAGCCCCAGCATTTT	CSVQQGAGNQPQHF
TRBV6-7	.	.	17	TRBJ1-3	TGTGCCAGCAGTTACGCAGGGTATTCGGAGTACGGAAACACCATATATTTT	CASSYAGYSEYGNTIYF
TRBV9	.	.	14	TRBJ1-4	TGTGCCAGCAGCGCAGGGAACCCGAATGAAAAACTGTTTTTT	CASSAGNPNEKLFF
TRBV10-1	.	few	13	TRBJ2-5	TGCGCCAGCAGTGATTTAGGGGGAGAGACCCAGTACTTC	CASSDLGGETQYF
TRBV25-1	TRBD1	.	15	TRBJ1-4	TGTGCCAGCAGTGACCGGACAGGGAGAATGGAAAAACTGTTTTTT	CASSDRTGRMEKLFF
TRBV28	.	.	12	TRBJ2-3	TGTGCCAGCAGTACTCGCCCAGATACGCAGTATTTT	CASSTRPDTQYF
TRBV6-1	.	.	14	TRBJ2-7	TGTGCCAGCAGGGACTTCCGGGCGCGTGGGGAGCAGTACTTC	CASRDFRARGEQYF
TRBV7-2	.	.	15	TRBJ1-1	TGTGCCAGCAGCTTAGGGCGGGACTTGGGCACTGAAGCTTTCTTT	CASSLGRDLGTEAFF
TRBV7-9	.	.	13	TRBJ1-4	TGTGCCAGCAGCCCGAACACGGGTGAAAAACTGTTTTTT	CASSPNTGEKLFF
TRBV6-5	TRBD2	.	12	TRBJ2-7	TGTGCCAGCAGTTATAGCGGGAGCGAGCAGTACTTC	CASSYSGSEQYF
TRBV30	.	once	12	TRBJ1-1	TGTGCCTGGAGTGGCGGGGACGGTGAAGCTTTCTTT	CAWSGGDGEAFF
TRBV2	TRBD2	.	18	TRBJ2-1	TGTGCCAGCAGTGAAGCGCTCCCGTCCGGGACTACTGACAATGAGCAGTTCTTC	CASSEALPSGTTDNEQFF
TRBV7-2	.	.	17	TRBJ1-3	TGTGCCAGCAGCTTAGTTTGGGGGCGTTCGAACGGAAACACCATATATTTT	CASSLVWGRSNGNTIYF
TRBV4-2	.	.	16	TRBJ2-2	TGTGCCAGCAGCCTCTCCTCCGGGACTAACACCGGGGAGCTGTTTTTT	CASSLSSGTNTGELFF
TRBV11-2	.	.	13	TRBJ1-5	TGTGCCAGCAGCCCAACAGGGAATCAGCCCCAGCATTTT	CASSPTGNQPQHF
TRBV7-9	TRBD1	few	15	TRBJ1-4	TGTGCCAGCAGCTTAGCGACAGGGGGGGTGGAAAAACTGTTTTTT	CASSLATGGVEKLFF
TRBV27	TRBD1	.	14	TRBJ1-1	TGTGCCAGCAGAGGGGGCATACGGAACACTGAAGCTTTCTTT	CASRGGIRNTEAFF
TRBV6-6	TRBD1	.	13	TRBJ1-5	TGTGCCAGCAGTTCAGGGGGCGTTCAGCCCCAGCATTTT	CASSSGGVQPQHF
TRBV5-1	TRBD2	.	16	TRBJ2-5	TGCGCCAGCAGCGGAATGCGGGGGGGCCCCGAGGAGACCCAGTACTTC	CASSGMRGGPEETQYF
TRBV7-2	TRBD2	.	14	TRBJ2-7	TGTGCCAGCAGCTCAGGACTAGCTGGTGGCGAGCAGTACTTC	CASSSGLAGGEQYF
TRBV19	.	.	16	TRBJ2-7	TGTGCCAGCCTAACTACGACAGCCCTAATGTCCTACGAGCAGTACTTC	CASLTTTALMSYEQYF
TRBV23-1	.	once	16	TRBJ1-5	TGCGCCAGCAGTCAACCCAGGGTCGGAGGCAATCAGCCCCAGCATTTT	CASSQPRVGGNQPQHF
TRBV6-1	.	.	16	TRBJ1-4	TGTGCCAGCAGTGAAGGGTTACAGATCCGTGAGGAAAAACTGTTTTTT	CASSEGLQIREEKLFF
TRBV19	TRBD1	.	15	TRBJ1-1	TGTGCCAGTAGAGATCCCGGGACAGGGGGGTTGGAGGCTTTCTTT	CASRDPGTGGLEAFF
TRBV21-1	.	.	20	TRBJ2-7	TGTGCCAGCAGCAAAAAAGGGCTACACGGGACTAGCGGGAAAACCTACGAGCAGTACTTC	CASSKKGLHGTSGKTYEQYF
TRBV5-6	.	.	13	TRBJ2-1	TGTGCCAGCAGCCTACGCAGGTACAATGAGCAGTTCTTC	CASSLRRYNEQFF
TRBV5-5	.	.	16	TRBJ2-7	TGTGCCAGCAGCTTCCGGACGGGATTCAGCTCCTACGAGCAGTACTTC	CASSFRTGFSSYEQYF
TRBV29-1	.	.	15	TRBJ2-1	TGCAGCGTTGATGGGCGAGAAAGGTTTTCGGCCGAGCAGTTCTTC	CSVDGRERFSAEQFF
TRBV7-9	.	.	14	TRBJ1-5	TGTGCCAGCAGCTTAGATCATGGCCGTCAGCCCCAGCATTTT	CASSLDHGRQPQHF
TRBV7-8	.	.	11	TRBJ2-5	TGTGCCAGCAGCCCAGGGGAGACCCAGTACTTC	CASSPGETQYF
TRBV25-1	.	.	14	TRBJ2-1	TGTGCCAGCAGTGAGGTTCTATCCTACAATGAGCAGTTCTTC	CASSEVLSYNEQFF
TRBV19	TRBD1	.	14	TRBJ2-5	TGTGCCAGTAGTAAGGACAGGGCCCAAGAGACCCAGTACTTC	CASSKDRAQETQYF
TRBV30	.	.	15	TRBJ2-1	TGTGCCTGGATTGCGGACATCAGCTCCTACAATGAGCAGTTCTTC	CAWIADISSYNEQFF
TRBV29-1	TRBD1	.	13	TRBJ1-2	TGCAGCGTTGGGACAGGGGTACCTTATGGCTACACCTTC	CSVGTGVPYGYTF
TRBV7-6	.	.	15	TRBJ1-1	TGTGCCAGCAGCTTAATTAGTAGGGGATACACTGAAGCTTTCTTT	CASSLISRGYTEAFF
TRBV5-8	TRBD1	.	16	TRBJ1-1	TGTGCCAGCAGTTATTGGGTCCAGGGGGCGGCCACTGAAGCTTTCTTT	CASSYWVQGAATEAFF
TRBV6-5	TRBD2	.	16	TRBJ2-4	TGTGCCAGCAGTTTCACAGCGGGAGGGCCCAAAAACATTCAGTACTTC	CASSFTAGGPKNIQYF
TRBV5-1	.	once	14	TRBJ1-5	TGCGCCAGCAGCTTGGTGGGGGAGGGTCAGCCCCAGCATTTT	CASSLVGEGQPQHF
TRBV5-4	.	.	13	TRBJ2-5	TGTGCCAGCACCCCGGACTCGCTAGAGACCCAGTACTTC	CASTPDSLETQYF
TRBV5-4	TRBD2	once	16	TRBJ2-3	TGTGCCAGCAGCTTGTTTAGCGGGGGGAGCACAGATACGCAGTATTTT	CASSLFSGGSTDTQYF